The rows below give T cell receptor beta chains drawn from one sample of a study of CD8 T cells in ankylosing spondylitis. MiXCR, run by TCRdb on the 5' RACE reads, gives a single entry per CDR3 protein. The data contain 350,000 to 450,000 distinct CDR3 sequences, 25% to 30% of them singletons. Material for sequencing was blood, either unsorted or a sorted T cell fraction (not recorded which). These receptors all stem from a male donor with ankylosing spondylitis. Each CDR3 is given with its conserved first and last residue. Fields, in order: D gene, J gene, V gene, clone size, CDR3 DNA, CDR3 protein. A D gene is named only where the DNA matches it firmly. Size tells how often a clone was seen (once, few, many) or the class of an expanded clone, and some rows leave it out.

D gene: .
J gene: TRBJ1-5
V gene: TRBV12-3/TRBV12-4
clone size: .
CDR3 DNA: TGTGCCAGCAGTCCGGGGGTTGGGAATCAGCCCCAGCATTTT
CDR3 protein: CASSPGVGNQPQHF

D gene: TRBD1
J gene: TRBJ2-5
V gene: TRBV30
clone size: few
CDR3 DNA: TGTGCCCGACAGGGCGGTGAGACCCAGTACTTC
CDR3 protein: CARQGGETQYF

D gene: .
J gene: TRBJ2-1
V gene: TRBV5-6
clone size: .
CDR3 DNA: TGTGCCAGCAGCTTTTCGGAGAGGGGCAATGAGCAGTTCTTC
CDR3 protein: CASSFSERGNEQFF

D gene: .
J gene: TRBJ2-7
V gene: TRBV5-6
clone size: .
CDR3 DNA: TGTGCCAGCAGCTTGGTTCCGGAAACCTACGAGCAGTACTTC
CDR3 protein: CASSLVPETYEQYF

D gene: .
J gene: TRBJ1-1
V gene: TRBV12-3/TRBV12-4
clone size: .
CDR3 DNA: TGTGCCAGCAGCCGACTGAGCCCGAACACTGAAGCTTTCTTT
CDR3 protein: CASSRLSPNTEAFF

D gene: TRBD1
J gene: TRBJ2-4
V gene: TRBV11-1
clone size: .
CDR3 DNA: TGTGCCAGCAGCTTCCATTTGAGACAGGGGGCGACCAAAAACATTCAGTACTTC
CDR3 protein: CASSFHLRQGATKNIQYF

D gene: .
J gene: TRBJ2-2
V gene: TRBV24-1
clone size: .
CDR3 DNA: TGTGCCACCAGTGATAAAAACACCGGGGAGCTGTTTTTT
CDR3 protein: CATSDKNTGELFF

D gene: TRBD2
J gene: TRBJ2-3
V gene: TRBV6-1
clone size: few
CDR3 DNA: TGTGCCAGCAGTGGACGAGCGGGAGGAGGCACAGATACGCAGTATTTT
CDR3 protein: CASSGRAGGGTDTQYF

D gene: .
J gene: TRBJ1-1
V gene: TRBV7-2
clone size: few
CDR3 DNA: TGTGCCAGCACCCCCACGGGCCACACTGAAGCTTTCTTT
CDR3 protein: CASTPTGHTEAFF

D gene: .
J gene: TRBJ1-5
V gene: TRBV20-1
clone size: .
CDR3 DNA: TGCAGTGCTCCGGACGGTAATCAGCCCCAGCATTTT
CDR3 protein: CSAPDGNQPQHF

D gene: TRBD2
J gene: TRBJ2-5
V gene: TRBV30
clone size: few
CDR3 DNA: TGTGCCTGGAACGGACTAGCGACCCAAGAGACCCAGTACTTC
CDR3 protein: CAWNGLATQETQYF

D gene: .
J gene: TRBJ1-1
V gene: TRBV5-1
clone size: .
CDR3 DNA: TGCGCCAGCAGCCAACCAGACACTGAAGCTTTCTTT
CDR3 protein: CASSQPDTEAFF

D gene: TRBD2
J gene: TRBJ2-3
V gene: TRBV20-1
clone size: few
CDR3 DNA: TGCAGTGCCAGAGTTCCAGGACTAGCAACAGATACGCAGTATTTT
CDR3 protein: CSARVPGLATDTQYF

D gene: .
J gene: TRBJ2-5
V gene: TRBV7-9
clone size: many
CDR3 DNA: TGTGCCAGCAGCTCCCCGTCGGAGACCCAGTACTTC
CDR3 protein: CASSSPSETQYF

D gene: .
J gene: TRBJ1-6
V gene: TRBV9
clone size: .
CDR3 DNA: TGTGCCAGCAGCGCCGGGACCGGTGCGTTTTCAGCCCTCCACTTT
CDR3 protein: CASSAGTGAFSALHF

D gene: .
J gene: TRBJ1-1
V gene: TRBV20-1
clone size: few
CDR3 DNA: TGCAGTGCTACAGGGAATATCGCTGAAGCTTTCTTT
CDR3 protein: CSATGNIAEAFF

D gene: .
J gene: TRBJ2-3
V gene: TRBV29-1
clone size: once
CDR3 DNA: TGCAGCGTTGTCGGCATCTACACAGATACGCAGTATTTT
CDR3 protein: CSVVGIYTDTQYF

D gene: .
J gene: TRBJ1-4
V gene: TRBV11-2
clone size: .
CDR3 DNA: TGTGCCAGCAGCTGGGTGTCGGGGAAGGAAAAACTGTTTTTT
CDR3 protein: CASSWVSGKEKLFF

D gene: TRBD2
J gene: TRBJ2-1
V gene: TRBV5-1
clone size: few
CDR3 DNA: TGCGCCAGCTGGCGGGAGGGTTACAATGAGCAGTTCTTC
CDR3 protein: CASWREGYNEQFF

D gene: .
J gene: TRBJ2-3
V gene: TRBV5-1
clone size: .
CDR3 DNA: TGCGCCAGCAGCTTGGTGGACGGTGCGGAGATGGATACGCAGTATTTT
CDR3 protein: CASSLVDGAEMDTQYF

D gene: TRBD1
J gene: TRBJ1-2
V gene: TRBV11-2
clone size: .
CDR3 DNA: TGTGCCAGCACCCGGGACAGCAGGGACGATGTCTACACCTTC
CDR3 protein: CASTRDSRDDVYTF

D gene: .
J gene: TRBJ1-2
V gene: TRBV7-2
clone size: .
CDR3 DNA: TGTGCCAGCAGCCAGGTGGGGTGGGGTGGCTACACCTTC
CDR3 protein: CASSQVGWGGYTF

D gene: .
J gene: TRBJ1-2
V gene: TRBV20-1
clone size: once
CDR3 DNA: TGCAGTGCTACCGAGGACAGCTATGGCTACACCTTC
CDR3 protein: CSATEDSYGYTF

D gene: .
J gene: TRBJ2-5
V gene: TRBV5-5
clone size: .
CDR3 DNA: TGTGCCAGCAGCGTGGCGGTTCAAGAGACCCAGTACTTC
CDR3 protein: CASSVAVQETQYF

D gene: .
J gene: TRBJ1-2
V gene: TRBV4-2
clone size: few
CDR3 DNA: TGTGCCAGCAGCCAAGGTCCCGGGGAAGAGTATGGCTACACCTTC
CDR3 protein: CASSQGPGEEYGYTF

D gene: .
J gene: TRBJ2-2
V gene: TRBV10-3
clone size: .
CDR3 DNA: TGTGCCGTCGGTGGACGTCCTCTGAACACCGGGGAGCTGTTTTTT
CDR3 protein: CAVGGRPLNTGELFF

D gene: .
J gene: TRBJ1-5
V gene: TRBV10-3
clone size: few
CDR3 DNA: TGTGCCATCAGTGAGTACAGTGTCAATCAGCCCCAGCATTTT
CDR3 protein: CAISEYSVNQPQHF

D gene: TRBD1
J gene: TRBJ1-2
V gene: TRBV29-1
clone size: .
CDR3 DNA: TGCAGCGTTCTCCCGAACGTACAGGGGGTTGGCTACACCTTC
CDR3 protein: CSVLPNVQGVGYTF

D gene: .
J gene: TRBJ2-1
V gene: TRBV4-1
clone size: .
CDR3 DNA: TGCGCCAGCAGGAGAGAGGGGCAGGGGGGAAATGAGCAGTTCTTC
CDR3 protein: CASRREGQGGNEQFF

D gene: .
J gene: TRBJ1-1
V gene: TRBV28
clone size: .
CDR3 DNA: TGTGCCAGCAGTTCCTTCACAGGGAACACTGAAGCTTTCTTT
CDR3 protein: CASSSFTGNTEAFF

D gene: .
J gene: TRBJ1-5
V gene: TRBV12-3/TRBV12-4
clone size: .
CDR3 DNA: TGTGCCAGCAGCCCCGCGGGTTATAGCAATCAGCCCCAGCATTTT
CDR3 protein: CASSPAGYSNQPQHF

D gene: TRBD1
J gene: TRBJ2-6
V gene: TRBV12-3/TRBV12-4
clone size: few
CDR3 DNA: TGTGCCAGCAGATACAGGGGATCTGGGGCCAACGTCCTGACTTTC
CDR3 protein: CASRYRGSGANVLTF

D gene: .
J gene: TRBJ1-1
V gene: TRBV5-1
clone size: few
CDR3 DNA: TGCGCCAGCAGGTCTGAAGCTTTCTTT
CDR3 protein: CASRSEAFF

D gene: .
J gene: TRBJ1-3
V gene: TRBV4-1
clone size: .
CDR3 DNA: TGCGCCAGCAGCCGTGAATCGAAGCCGTCGGGAAACACCATATATTTT
CDR3 protein: CASSRESKPSGNTIYF

D gene: TRBD1
J gene: TRBJ2-3
V gene: TRBV27
clone size: .
CDR3 DNA: TGTGCCAGCCGGCTCTTCAGGGCAGGGGGTACAGATACGCAGTATTTT
CDR3 protein: CASRLFRAGGTDTQYF

D gene: TRBD1
J gene: TRBJ1-2
V gene: TRBV4-1
clone size: .
CDR3 DNA: TGCGCCAGCAGCCAAGAGGCAGGGGGCGTGTATGGCTACACCTTC
CDR3 protein: CASSQEAGGVYGYTF

D gene: TRBD1
J gene: TRBJ2-7
V gene: TRBV5-8
clone size: .
CDR3 DNA: TGTGCCAGCCGTCGGACAGGGGCTAGCGAGCAGTACTTC
CDR3 protein: CASRRTGASEQYF

D gene: TRBD1
J gene: TRBJ1-2
V gene: TRBV3-1
clone size: .
CDR3 DNA: TGTGCCAGCAGCCCGTTCACGGGACAGGCATATGGCTACACCTTC
CDR3 protein: CASSPFTGQAYGYTF

D gene: TRBD1
J gene: TRBJ2-1
V gene: TRBV10-3
clone size: many
CDR3 DNA: TGTGCCATCAGTCGGGACAGTATGTACAATGAGCAGTTCTTC
CDR3 protein: CAISRDSMYNEQFF

D gene: .
J gene: TRBJ1-1
V gene: TRBV6-2/TRBV6-3
clone size: few
CDR3 DNA: TGTGCCACCTCATTGGGGAGTGACGCTGAAGCTTTCTTT
CDR3 protein: CATSLGSDAEAFF

D gene: TRBD1
J gene: TRBJ2-1
V gene: TRBV5-1
clone size: .
CDR3 DNA: TGCGCCAGCAGCTCGCCGGGACAGGGGACGAGTGAGCAGTTCTTC
CDR3 protein: CASSSPGQGTSEQFF

D gene: .
J gene: TRBJ1-5
V gene: TRBV6-1
clone size: .
CDR3 DNA: TGTGCCAGCAGTGCCGCGGCAAGATGGAATAGCAATCAGCCCCAGCATTTT
CDR3 protein: CASSAAARWNSNQPQHF

D gene: TRBD1
J gene: TRBJ1-1
V gene: TRBV5-1
clone size: .
CDR3 DNA: TGCGCCAGCAGCCACGGACAGGGCCATGGGGACACTGAAGCTTTCTTT
CDR3 protein: CASSHGQGHGDTEAFF

D gene: .
J gene: TRBJ2-2
V gene: TRBV28
clone size: .
CDR3 DNA: TGTGCCAGCACTACAGCGAACACCGGGGAGCTGTTTTTT
CDR3 protein: CASTTANTGELFF

D gene: TRBD1
J gene: TRBJ2-2
V gene: TRBV6-1
clone size: .
CDR3 DNA: TGTGCCAGCAGGACCGGGACAGGAGACACCGGGGAGCTGTTTTTT
CDR3 protein: CASRTGTGDTGELFF

D gene: .
J gene: TRBJ1-2
V gene: TRBV12-3/TRBV12-4
clone size: few
CDR3 DNA: TGTGCCAGCACCCCGACAGGAAGGTATGGCTACACCTTC
CDR3 protein: CASTPTGRYGYTF

D gene: TRBD2
J gene: TRBJ2-3
V gene: TRBV7-8
clone size: .
CDR3 DNA: TGTGCCAGCAGCTCACGACTAGCGGGAGCAGATACGCAGTATTTT
CDR3 protein: CASSSRLAGADTQYF

D gene: TRBD2
J gene: TRBJ2-1
V gene: TRBV7-6
clone size: .
CDR3 DNA: TGTGCCAGCAGCCCCTTGGCGGGAGTCCATGAGCAGTTCTTC
CDR3 protein: CASSPLAGVHEQFF

D gene: TRBD2
J gene: TRBJ2-1
V gene: TRBV7-9
clone size: .
CDR3 DNA: TGTGCCAGCAGCTTAGTTGGTCTAGCGGGAGCATGGGAGCAGTTCTTC
CDR3 protein: CASSLVGLAGAWEQFF

D gene: .
J gene: TRBJ2-3
V gene: TRBV5-1
clone size: few
CDR3 DNA: TGCGCCAGCAGCTCCTTTCGCGGATACACAGATACGCAGTATTTT
CDR3 protein: CASSSFRGYTDTQYF